What follows are 17 T cell receptor beta chains derived from one specimen sequenced in a study of blood T cell repertoires in COVID-19. Sequencing used immunoSEQ multiplex PCR; TCRdb keeps in-frame clones, though not all of them. The sample has tens of thousands of clones; around 87% are singletons. Specimen: peripheral blood. Every receptor here comes from a human donor with acute or convalescent COVID-19. The donor label of this sample is uncertain.

The chain couples TRBV27 to TRBJ1-4; TRBD1 is a possible D gene (5 bases). V gave up 0 bases and J gave up 8 bases, with 10 bases separating them. The germline gives CDR1 MNHEY, CDR2 SMNVEV (reference sequence). The CDR3 spans 14 residues. The CDR3 DNA reads as TGTGCCAGCAGTTTATCGGCAGGGTTGGAAAAACTGTTTTTT. Amino acids: CASSLSAGLEKLFF.

The J gene is TRBJ2-1, the V gene TRBV3-1 (or the pseudogene TRBV3-2); a possible D gene is TRBD2 (7 bases). CDR1 and CDR2 from the germline V gene are LGHDT and YNNKEL (reference sequence). This CDR3 contains 18 residues. Trimming stripped 4 bases from V and 0 bases from J, with 19 bases between. This chain's CDR3 is CASSPLAGAGSSYNEQFF. Written as DNA, the CDR3 is TGTGCCAGCAGCCCCCTTGCGGGGGCCGGGAGCTCCTACAATGAGCAGTTCTTC.

The count of this clone is one. The chain is built from TRBV5-4 and TRBJ2-4; D possibly corresponds to TRBD1 (6 bases). This CDR3 region has 14 residues. Germline V gene sequence: CDR1 SGHNT, CDR2 YYREEE (reference sequence). Trimming stripped 4 bases from V and 8 bases from J, with 16 bases between. The CDR3 region has the DNA TGTGCCAGCAGCCCGGGTACAGGGTTGGACATTCAGTACTTC. Its protein product is CASSPGTGLDIQYF.

The chain links TRBV7-2 to TRBJ2-5; TRBD2 aligns across 15 bases. The trim removed 1 base at V and 5 bases at J, leaving 5 bases unmatched. Per the germline V gene, CDR1 is SGHTA and CDR2 is FQGNSA. CDR3 length equals 17 residues. CDR3 bases: TGTGCCAGCAGCTTAGGGACTAGCGGGGGGGCCGGCGAGACCCAGTACTTC. It codes for CASSLGTSGGAGETQYF.

The V call is TRBV6-5, the J call TRBJ1-5; no firm D call. Trimming shortened V by 7 bases and J by 2 bases, and 12 bases separated the two germline ends. Germline V gives CDR1 MNHEY, CDR2 SVGAGI. The CDR3 is 14 residues long. The CDR3 is CASILAGGNQPQHF. The CDR3 DNA follows: TGTGCCAGCATCCTAGCGGGAGGCAATCAGCCCCAGCATTTT.

Here the CDR3 DNA reads TGTGCCAGCTCACGTTCTAGCCTCGCGAACACCGGGGAGCTGTTTTTT. Translated: CASSRSSLANTGELFF. This chain uses TRBV18 with TRBJ2-2; perhaps TRBD2 as D (5 bases). CDR3 size: 16 residues. CDR1 and CDR2 (germline): KGHSH, LQKENI. The ends were cut back, 4 bases at V and 0 bases at J, with 12 bases in the middle.

The V gene is TRBV9, the J gene TRBJ1-1; TRBD1 is a possible D gene (5 bases). Germline assignment: CDR1 SGDLS and CDR2 YYNGEE. This CDR3 has 14 residues. Trimming removed 3 bases at V and 1 base at J, with 10 bases between. The CDR3, as DNA: TGTGCCAGCAGCGGGGACTTTCCGAACACTGAAGCTTTCTTT. Its translation: CASSGDFPNTEAFF.

The chain has TRBV6-5 and TRBJ2-1; 11 positions match TRBD2. Unmatched junction bases numbered 2, after V lost 5 bases and J lost 2 bases. Looked up from germline, CDR1 is MNHEY and CDR2 is SVGAGI. This CDR3 region has 15 residues. The CDR3 sequence: CASSLLAGAYNEQFF. The CDR3 bases are TGTGCCAGCAGTCTACTAGCGGGGGCCTACAATGAGCAGTTCTTC.

The J gene is TRBJ2-1, the V gene TRBV29-1; TRBD2 matches 9 bases. The CDR3 runs to 12 residues. Germline V lookup: CDR1 SQVTM, CDR2 ANQGSEA. J lost 7 bases, V lost 4 bases, and 2 bases had no gene match. The CDR3: CSVVRGGNEQFF. The CDR3 DNA reads as TGCAGCGTTGTGCGGGGGGGGAATGAGCAGTTCTTC.

This sequence joins TRBV3-1 (or the pseudogene TRBV3-2) and TRBJ2-7; TRBD2 aligns across 13 bases. This CDR3 region has 16 residues. From germline, CDR1 is LGHDT and CDR2 YNNKEL (reference sequence). Losses at the gene ends were 4 bases for V and 4 bases for J; bases not matched to a gene: 7. Written as DNA, the CDR3 is TGTGCCAGCAGCCGGGGACTAGCGGGGTCCTTTTACGAGCAGTACTTC. It yields the protein CASSRGLAGSFYEQYF.

This clone appeared a few times. This sequence joins TRBV7-2 and TRBJ1-5, with TRBD1 as a possible D gene (6 bases). Trimming left V 5 bases short and J 2 bases short, with 16 bases between. The CDR3 spans 16 residues. CDR1 is SGHTA, CDR2 FQGNSA, per germline. The CDR3 nucleotides are TGTGCCAGCAGCCCCCGGGCAGGGGCGGGCAATCAGCCCCAGCATTTT. This gives the protein CASSPRAGAGNQPQHF.

This chain links TRBV3-1 (or the pseudogene TRBV3-2) with TRBJ1-2; D unclear. Germline CDR1 and CDR2: LGHDT and YNNKEL (reference sequence). The length of the CDR3 is 12 residues. V lost 4 bases to trimming and J lost 7 bases, with 10 bases between them. The CDR3 is CASSLLTAGYTF. Written as DNA, the CDR3 is TGTGCCAGCAGCCTGCTTACAGCTGGCTACACCTTC.

This clone was recorded once. The chain joins TRBV19 to TRBJ1-5; D gene uncertain. V was clipped by 7 bases and J by 3 bases, with 10 bases between them. The CDR3 covers 13 residues. Germline CDR1 LNHDA, CDR2 SQIVND (reference sequence). The CDR3 sequence is CASNDGYNQPQHF. The CDR3 nucleotides read TGTGCCAGTAACGACGGGTACAATCAGCCCCAGCATTTT.

The rearrangement joins TRBV19 to TRBJ2-7, with 10 bases identical to TRBD1. Germline values: CDR1 LNHDA, CDR2 SQIVND (reference sequence). This CDR3 region has 14 residues. V dropped 3 bases and J dropped 6; count of bases not matched to a gene: 5. CDR3: CASSMTRDRGEQYF. The DNA of the CDR3 is TGTGCCAGTAGTATGACCCGGGACAGGGGCGAGCAGTACTTC. The full variable domain, with the rest looked up from reference TRBV19 and TRBJ2-7, is DGGITQSPKYLFRKEGQNVTLSCEQNLNHDAMYWYRQDPGQGLRLIYYSQIVNDFQKGDIAEGYSVSREKKESFPLTVTSAQKNPTAFYLCASSMTRDRGEQYFGPGTRLTVT.

This rearrangement joins TRBV4-1 to TRBJ2-3, with D possibly TRBD1 on 6 matching bases. The CDR3 loop spans 15 amino acids. V shed 3 bases and J shed 5 bases, with 15 bases lying between them. Germline V lookup: CDR1 MGHRA, CDR2 YSYEKL. As DNA, the CDR3 is TGCGCCAGCAGCCACACACAGGGTTATGGAGATACGCAGTATTTT. Translation gives CASSHTQGYGDTQYF.

This sequence joins TRBV5-5 and TRBJ1-6; a possible D gene is TRBD1 (6 bases). V was cut by 0 bases and J by 5 bases, with 9 bases left in between. CDR1 SGHKS and CDR2 YYEKEE come from the germline V gene (reference sequence). The CDR3 length is 15 residues. In nucleotides, the CDR3 is TGTGCCAGCAGCTTGGGTGGGACACATAATTCACCCCTCCACTTT. Amino acid sequence: CASSLGGTHNSPLHF.

Note on this clone: Compared with germline, one end of the junction differs, possibly owing to a read error. The V and J genes are TRBV7-7 and TRBJ2-5, with a weak D call TRBD1 (6 bases). This CDR3 comprises 15 residues. The germline CDR1 and CDR2 sequences are SSHAT and FNYEAQ (reference sequence). This chain's CDR3 is CASSLVGQNQETQYF. The CDR3 DNA is TGTGCTAGCAGCTTAGTTGGACAGAACCAAGAGACCCAGTACTTC.